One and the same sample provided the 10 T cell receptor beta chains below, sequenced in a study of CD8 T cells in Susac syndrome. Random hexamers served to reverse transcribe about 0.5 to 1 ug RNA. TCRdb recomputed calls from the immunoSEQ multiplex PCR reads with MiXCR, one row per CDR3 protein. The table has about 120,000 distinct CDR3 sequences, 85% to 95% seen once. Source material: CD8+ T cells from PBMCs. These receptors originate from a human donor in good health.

This CDR3 is CASSSLGTLSYEQYF. CDR3 sequence (DNA): TGTGCCAGCAGTTCCCTCGGGACACTCTCCTACGAGCAGTACTTC. This sequence joins TRBV6-5 and TRBJ2-7; D perhaps matches TRBD1 (6 bases). The CDR3 contains 15 residues. The ends were cut back, 4 bases at V and 0 bases at J, with 13 bases in the middle. CDR1 MNHEY and CDR2 SVGAGI come from the germline V gene.

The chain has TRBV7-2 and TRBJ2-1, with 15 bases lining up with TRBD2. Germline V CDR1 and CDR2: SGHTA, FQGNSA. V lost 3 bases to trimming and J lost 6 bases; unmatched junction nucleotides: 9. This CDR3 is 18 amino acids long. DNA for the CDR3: TGTGCCAGCAGCTTTGGGACTAGCGGGAGGAGGCTGGGCAATGAGCAGTTCTTC. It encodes CASSFGTSGRRLGNEQFF.

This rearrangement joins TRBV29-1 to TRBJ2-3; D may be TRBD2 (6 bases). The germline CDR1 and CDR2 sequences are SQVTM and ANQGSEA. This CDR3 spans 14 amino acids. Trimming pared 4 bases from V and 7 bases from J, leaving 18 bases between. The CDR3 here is CSVGGEPLPNTQYF. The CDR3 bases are TGCAGCGTTGGGGGGGAGCCCTTGCCCAATACGCAGTATTTT.

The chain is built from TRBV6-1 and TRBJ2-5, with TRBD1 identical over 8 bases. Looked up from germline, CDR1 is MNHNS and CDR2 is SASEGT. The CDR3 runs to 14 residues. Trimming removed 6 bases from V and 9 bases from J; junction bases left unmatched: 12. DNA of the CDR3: TGTGCCAGCAGGACGGACAGGGCGTTTGCGGCCCAGTACTTC. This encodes CASRTDRAFAAQYF.

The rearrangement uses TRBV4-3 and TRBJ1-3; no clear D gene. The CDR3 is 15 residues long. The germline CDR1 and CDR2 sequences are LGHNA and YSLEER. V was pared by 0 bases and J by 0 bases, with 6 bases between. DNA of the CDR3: TGCGCCAGCAGCCAAGAGGCACTCTCTGGAAACACCATATATTTT. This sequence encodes CASSQEALSGNTIYF.

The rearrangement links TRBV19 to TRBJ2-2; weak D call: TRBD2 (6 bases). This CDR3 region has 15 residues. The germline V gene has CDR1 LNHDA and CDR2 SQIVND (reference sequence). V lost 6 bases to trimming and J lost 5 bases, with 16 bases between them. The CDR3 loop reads CASRVAGMNTGELFF. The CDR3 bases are TGTGCCAGTAGAGTGGCGGGAATGAATACCGGGGAGCTGTTTTTT.

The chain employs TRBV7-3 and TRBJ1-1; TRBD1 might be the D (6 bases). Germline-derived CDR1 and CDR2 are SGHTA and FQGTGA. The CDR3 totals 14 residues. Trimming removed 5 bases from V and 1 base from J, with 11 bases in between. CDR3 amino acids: CASSPRQANTEAFF. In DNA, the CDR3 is TGTGCCAGCAGCCCCCGACAGGCGAACACTGAAGCTTTCTTT.

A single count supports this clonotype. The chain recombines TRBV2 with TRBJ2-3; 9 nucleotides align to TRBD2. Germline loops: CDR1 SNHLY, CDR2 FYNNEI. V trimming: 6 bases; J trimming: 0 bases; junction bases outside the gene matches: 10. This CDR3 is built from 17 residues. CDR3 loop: CASRSGGSATSTDTQYF. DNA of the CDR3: TGTGCCAGCAGGAGCGGGGGGTCGGCTACCAGCACAGATACGCAGTATTTT.

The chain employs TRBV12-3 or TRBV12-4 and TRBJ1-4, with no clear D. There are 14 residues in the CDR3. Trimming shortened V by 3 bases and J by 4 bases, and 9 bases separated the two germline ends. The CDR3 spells CASSLGSLNEKLFF. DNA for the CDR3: TGTGCCAGCAGTTTGGGCAGCCTTAATGAAAAACTGTTTTTT.

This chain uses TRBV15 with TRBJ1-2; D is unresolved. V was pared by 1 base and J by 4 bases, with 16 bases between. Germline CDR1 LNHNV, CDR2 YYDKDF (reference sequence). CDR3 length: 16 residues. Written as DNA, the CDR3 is TGTGCCACCAGCAGAGCCGGCCCCGGAGGTTTCTATGGCTACACCTTC. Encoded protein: CATSRAGPGGFYGYTF.